The present T cell receptor beta chain was sequenced within a study of T-cell reconstitution after alpha-beta-depleted transplantation in children. The library targeted TCRbeta and was prepared with unique molecular identifiers. From the PCR reads, TCRdb called clonotypes with MiXCR, one entry per CDR3 protein. This sample yields about 230,000 distinct CDR3 sequences, of which approximately 9.9% are seen a single time; roughly 5.1% belongs to the top ten. Trimming removed 6 bases from V and 4 bases from J, with 18 bases in between. The CDR3 spans 15 residues. Germline-derived CDR1 and CDR2 are KGHSH and LQKENI. This clonotype was observed at least ten times.

This clonotype was obtained from a human donor who donated a stem cell graft to a child with SCID. This chain joins TRBV18 and TRBJ1-1; no clear D. The material was PBMCs from the stem cell graft donor, obtained from the stem cell graft. This chain's CDR3 is CASSPGIFRVTEAFF. CDR3 DNA sequence: TGTGCCAGCTCTCCCGGGATCTTTCGGGTCACTGAAGCTTTCTTT.